These 22 T cell receptor beta chains came from one sample sequenced in a study of blood T cell repertoires in COVID-19. The protocol was immunoSEQ multiplex PCR, while the TCRdb copy is restricted to in-frame clones and leaves out a portion. Of about 270,000 clones detected, around four fifths appear once; the ten largest clones hold approximately 3.8%. The sequencing sample was made of peripheral blood. The receptors originated from a woman between 50 and 59 years old with active or convalescent COVID-19.

The V and J genes are TRBV2 and TRBJ1-1; the match to TRBD1 covers 8 bases. Per the germline V gene, CDR1 is SNHLY and CDR2 is FYNNEI. V was clipped by 6 bases and J by 4 bases; unmatched bases: 16. This CDR3 is built from 17 residues. The CDR3 DNA reads TGTGCCAGCAGGGTTAGGGCAGGGGGCGCCTGGGGCACTGAAGCTTTCTTT. Translated: CASRVRAGGAWGTEAFF.

The rearrangement links TRBV18 to TRBJ2-7; 8 nucleotides match TRBD1. There are 18 residues in the CDR3. Germline loops: CDR1 KGHSH, CDR2 LQKENI. J gave up 0 bases and V 2 bases, and 12 bases lay outside the gene matches. The CDR3 loop is CASSPRSLGQAISYEQYF. The CDR3, as DNA: TGTGCCAGCTCACCAAGGTCGTTGGGACAGGCGATCTCCTACGAGCAGTACTTC.

J is TRBJ2-3 and V is TRBV5-1; 7 bases are shared with TRBD2. The CDR3 contains 15 residues. From germline, CDR1 is SGHRS and CDR2 YFSETQ. The junction had 2 bases not matched to a gene; V was cut back by 1 base and J by 0 bases. The CDR3 DNA sequence: TGCGCCAGCAGCTTGACGGGGGGTAGCACAGATACGCAGTATTTT. This translates into CASSLTGGSTDTQYF.

This chain joins TRBV5-4 and TRBJ1-6; a possible D gene is TRBD1 (6 bases). Trimming took 0 bases from V and 9 from J, leaving 13 bases between them. Germline V gene lookup returns CDR1 SGHNT and CDR2 YYREEE (reference sequence). This CDR3 is 15 amino acids long. CDR3 amino acids: CASSLDGGRVSPLHF. DNA for the CDR3: TGTGCCAGCAGCTTGGATGGGGGCAGGGTTTCACCCCTCCACTTT.

The chain uses TRBV5-1 and TRBJ2-7; TRBD2 matches at 7 bases. The CDR3 has 16 amino acids. With V trimmed by 0 bases and J by 0 bases, 6 bases remained unmatched. Germline CDR1 and CDR2: SGHRS and YFSETQ. In DNA, the CDR3 is TGCGCCAGCAGCTTGGAGTTCGGGGGGTCCTCCTACGAGCAGTACTTC. Its protein product is CASSLEFGGSSYEQYF.

The chain is built from TRBV9 and TRBJ2-2; 8 bases map to TRBD2. The length of the CDR3 is 17 residues. Trimming at V came to 4 bases and at J to 4 bases, leaving 12 bases not matched to a gene. The germline CDR1 and CDR2 sequences are SGDLS and YYNGEE. The CDR3 is CASSPRSSGNPTGELFF. The CDR3, as DNA: TGTGCCAGCAGCCCCCGGAGTAGCGGGAATCCCACCGGGGAGCTGTTTTTT.

This chain links TRBV9 with TRBJ2-1; unclear D gene. The germline gives CDR1 SGDLS, CDR2 YYNGEE. Trimming removed 0 bases at V and 7 bases at J, with 11 bases between. The CDR3 has 14 amino acids. CDR3 DNA: TGTGCCAGCAGCGTAGAGGTCGCCGGGAATGAGCAGTTCTTC. Translating it yields CASSVEVAGNEQFF.

This clone has only a few counts. V gene TRBV30 combines with J gene TRBJ1-5, with no clear D. Germline CDR1 reads GTSNPN; CDR2 reads SVGIG (reference sequence). The CDR3 contains 14 residues. V was cut by 0 bases and J by 5 bases, with 11 bases left in between. The CDR3 DNA follows: TGTGCCTGGAGTGTGGCGGCACTCGATCAGCCCCAGCATTTT. It specifies CAWSVAALDQPQHF. The whole variable domain, remainder taken from reference TRBV30 and TRBJ1-5, is SQTIHQWPATLVQPVGSPLSLECTVEGTSNPNLYWYRQAAGRGLQLLFYSVGIGQISSEVPQNLSASRPQDRQFILSSKKLLLSDSGFYLCAWSVAALDQPQHFGDGTRLSIL.

The chain joins TRBV21-1 to TRBJ2-7; the table assigns TRBD1, which was not confirmed against the DNA. TRBV21-1 has pseudogene status. This CDR3 has 14 amino acids. The CDR3 nucleotides are TGTGCCAGCAGCGTCGGACAGGGTGAACACGAGCAGTACTTC. As protein: CASSVGQGEHEQYF.

This clone appeared once. This chain connects TRBV19 to TRBJ2-5, with a possible D match to TRBD1 (6 bases). Germline V CDR1 and CDR2: LNHDA, SQIVND (reference sequence). Trimming cost V 5 bases and J 2 bases, with 12 bases left between them. The CDR3 has 14 amino acids. This CDR3 reads CASSPGTLQETQYF. CDR3 nucleotides: TGTGCCAGTAGTCCCGGGACACTACAAGAGACCCAGTACTTC.

The chain is built from TRBV13 and TRBJ2-7; 15 positions agree with TRBD2. The germline CDR1 and CDR2 sequences are PRHDT and FYEKMQ (reference sequence). Losses at the gene ends were 0 bases for V and 2 bases for J; bases not matched to a gene: 8. The CDR3 runs to 19 residues. The CDR3: CASSLGGLAGGIRTYEQYF. Here the CDR3 DNA reads TGTGCCAGCAGCTTAGGCGGACTAGCGGGAGGGATCAGAACCTACGAGCAGTACTTC.

The gene calls are TRBV3-1 (or the pseudogene TRBV3-2) and TRBJ2-1; possibly TRBD2 for D (5 bases). The V gene's germline CDR1 is LGHDT and CDR2 YNNKEL (reference sequence). V gave up 2 bases and J gave up 4 bases, with 6 bases separating them. This CDR3 is built from 13 residues. CDR3 bases: TGTGCCAGCAGCCAAACTAGGTACAATGAGCAGTTCTTC. Translated: CASSQTRYNEQFF.

This clone was detected only once. V is TRBV10-2 and J is TRBJ1-3; 9 positions agree with TRBD1. J lost 0 bases, V lost 3 bases, and 6 bases had no gene match. Germline V gene sequence: CDR1 WSHSY, CDR2 SAAADI. This CDR3 region has 17 residues. Written as DNA, the CDR3 is TGCGCCAGCAGTGATCCGGGACAGGGTGTCTCTGGAAACACCATATATTTT. Amino acid sequence: CASSDPGQGVSGNTIYF.

The CDR3 DNA reads TGTGCCAGCAGTCCGGACAGGGGGGTTCAGCCCCAGCATTTT. Its protein product is CASSPDRGVQPQHF. V usage is TRBV27 and J usage is TRBJ1-5; TRBD1 matches at 10 bases. The CDR3 runs to 14 residues. Germline V gene sequence: CDR1 MNHEY, CDR2 SMNVEV (reference sequence). J lost 6 bases, V lost 5 bases, and 4 bases had no gene match.

Only one count was recorded for this clone. The rearrangement uses TRBV12-3 or TRBV12-4 and TRBJ2-7, with TRBD2 as a possible D gene (6 bases). The V and J ends lost 8 bases and 6 bases respectively, with 17 bases between them. This CDR3 has 13 amino acids. The CDR3 DNA reads as TGTGCCAGCGGGGCGGGACTCCCACGCGAGCAGTACTTC. Its translation is CASGAGLPREQYF.

The chain joins TRBV5-4 to TRBJ2-7; D uncertain. Trimming took 0 bases from V and 4 from J, leaving 14 bases between them. This CDR3 region has 15 residues. Germline assignment: CDR1 SGHNT and CDR2 YYREEE (reference sequence). CDR3 nucleotide sequence: TGTGCCAGCAGCTTGGGCGGCGGTCGGCCTTACGAGCAGTACTTC. Translated: CASSLGGGRPYEQYF.

The rearrangement joins TRBV24-1 to TRBJ1-2, with 8 positions matching TRBD1. The CDR3 has 16 residues. With 5 bases clipped from V and 4 bases from J, the junction kept 11 bases outside the gene matches. Per germline, CDR1 KGHDR and CDR2 SFDVKD. The CDR3 protein is CATSALDRGGSYGYTF. The DNA of the CDR3 is TGTGCCACCAGTGCCCTAGACAGGGGAGGCTCCTATGGCTACACCTTC.

Written as DNA, the CDR3 is TGTGCCAGCAGAAACTGGAACACTGAAGCTTTCTTT. Amino acid sequence: CASRNWNTEAFF. The V call is TRBV2, the J call TRBJ1-1; D remains ambiguous. The CDR3 has 12 residues. Trimming cost V 6 bases and J 1 base, with 6 bases left between them. Germline V gene sequence: CDR1 SNHLY, CDR2 FYNNEI.

In its sample, this clone was seen a few times. The V gene is TRBV19, the J gene TRBJ2-1, with D possibly matching TRBD2 (5 bases). The CDR3 loop spans 14 amino acids. The V gene lost 6 bases and the J gene lost 3 bases, with 12 bases spanning the gap. In germline, CDR1 is LNHDA, CDR2 SQIVND (reference sequence). CDR3 residues: CASSLSESYNEQFF. DNA for the CDR3: TGTGCCAGTAGCCTTAGCGAGAGCTACAATGAGCAGTTCTTC. The complete variable domain, with remaining parts taken from reference TRBV19 and TRBJ2-1, reads DGGITQSPKYLFRKEGQNVTLSCEQNLNHDAMYWYRQDPGQGLRLIYYSQIVNDFQKGDIAEGYSVSREKKESFPLTVTSAQKNPTAFYLCASSLSESYNEQFFGPGTRLTVL.

This chain joins TRBV9 and TRBJ2-7; 9 bases line up with TRBD1. This CDR3 has 14 amino acids. Trimming cost V 2 bases and J 6 bases; bases outside gene matches: 6. CDR1 SGDLS and CDR2 YYNGEE come from the germline V gene. The CDR3 DNA reads as TGTGCCAGCAGCGTCCGGGACAGGGCAGGCGAGCAGTACTTC. Translating it yields CASSVRDRAGEQYF. The full variable domain, its missing parts supplied by reference TRBV9 and TRBJ2-7, is DSGVTQTPKHLITATGQRVTLRCSPRSGDLSVYWYQQSLDQGLQFLIQYYNGEERAKGNILERFSAQQFPDLHSELNLSSLELGDSALYFCASSVRDRAGEQYFGPGTRLTVT.

Comment on this clone: This may be a read error: a much more frequent sequence differs by one nucleotide. The chain joins TRBV5-6 to TRBJ2-7; perhaps TRBD1 as D (5 bases). The length of the CDR3 is 13 residues. Germline assignment: CDR1 SGHDT and CDR2 YYEEEE. V lost 0 bases and J 3 bases, leaving 7 bases between the germline ends. CDR3 DNA sequence: TGTGCCAGCAGCTTGGGACAGAGCTACGAGCAGTACTTC. Translated: CASSLGQSYEQYF.

CDR3 DNA: TGCGCCAGCAGCCCCCGCGGACTAGCGGGTCGCACAGATACGCAGTATTTT. Its protein is CASSPRGLAGRTDTQYF. The V and J genes are TRBV5-1 and TRBJ2-3; 11 bases map to TRBD2. The V and J ends lost 4 bases and 1 base, in that order; junction bases with no gene match: 8. Germline CDR1 reads SGHRS; CDR2 reads YFSETQ. This CDR3 comprises 17 residues.